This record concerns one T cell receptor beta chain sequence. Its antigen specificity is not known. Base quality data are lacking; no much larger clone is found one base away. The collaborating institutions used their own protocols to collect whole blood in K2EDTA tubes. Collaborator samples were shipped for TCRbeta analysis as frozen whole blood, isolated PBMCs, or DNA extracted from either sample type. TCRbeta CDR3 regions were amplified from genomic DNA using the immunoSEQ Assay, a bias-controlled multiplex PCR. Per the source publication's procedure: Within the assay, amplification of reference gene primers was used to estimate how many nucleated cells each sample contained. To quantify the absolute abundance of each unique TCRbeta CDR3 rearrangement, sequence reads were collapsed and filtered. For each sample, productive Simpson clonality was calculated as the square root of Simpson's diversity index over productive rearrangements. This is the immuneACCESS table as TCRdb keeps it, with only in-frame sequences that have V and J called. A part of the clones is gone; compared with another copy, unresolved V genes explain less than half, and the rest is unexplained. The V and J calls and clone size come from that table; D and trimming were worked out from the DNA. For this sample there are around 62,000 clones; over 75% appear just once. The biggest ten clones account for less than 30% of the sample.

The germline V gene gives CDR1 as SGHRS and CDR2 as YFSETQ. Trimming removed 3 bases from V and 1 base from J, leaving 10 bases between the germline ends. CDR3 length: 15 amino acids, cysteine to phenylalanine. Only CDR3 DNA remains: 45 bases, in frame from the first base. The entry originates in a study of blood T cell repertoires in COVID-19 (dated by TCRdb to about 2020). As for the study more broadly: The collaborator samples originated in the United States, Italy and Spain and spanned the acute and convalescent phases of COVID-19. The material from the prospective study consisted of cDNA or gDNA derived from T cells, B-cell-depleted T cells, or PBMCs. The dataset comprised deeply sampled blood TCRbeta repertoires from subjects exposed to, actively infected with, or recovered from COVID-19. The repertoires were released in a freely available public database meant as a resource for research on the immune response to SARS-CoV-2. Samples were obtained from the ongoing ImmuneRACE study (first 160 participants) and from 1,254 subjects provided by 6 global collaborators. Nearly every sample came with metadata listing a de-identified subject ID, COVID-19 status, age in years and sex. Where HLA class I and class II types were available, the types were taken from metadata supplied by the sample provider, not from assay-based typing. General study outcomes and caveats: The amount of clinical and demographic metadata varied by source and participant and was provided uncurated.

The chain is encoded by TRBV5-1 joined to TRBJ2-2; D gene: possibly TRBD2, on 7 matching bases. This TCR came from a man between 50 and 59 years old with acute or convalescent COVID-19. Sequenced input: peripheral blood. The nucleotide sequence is TGCGCCAGCAGCTACGGGGGGCAGAACACCGGGGAGCTGTTTTTT. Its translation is CASSYGGQNTGELFF.